This section outlines one TCR beta chain sequence together with its context. This clone appeared once. Its antigen specificity is not known. The record has no base qualities; no much larger clone is one base away. The study tested focal radiation therapy combined with CTLA-4 blockade (ipilimumab) in patients with chemo-refractory metastatic non-small-cell lung cancer. These data originate in a study of radiotherapy plus CTLA-4 blockade in lung cancer listed by TCRdb under 2018. About the investigation overall: Among enrolled patients, around 20% had an objective response and 25% to 35% reached disease control. The paper as a whole reports these results and caveats: The strongest predictors of response were reported to be early dynamic shifts in blood T cell clones along with a rise in serum interferon-beta following radiation. TCR clones derived from tumors expanded in peripheral blood after treatment with radiotherapy and ipilimumab.

CDR1 and CDR2 are read off the germline V gene as LGHNT and FRNRAP. At the junction V is shortened by 6 bases and J by 0 bases, with 17 bases in between. The CDR3, from cysteine to phenylalanine, totals 16 residues. The only DNA kept is the CDR3, 48 bases in frame from the first base. The library was obtained by the immunoSEQ multiplex PCR assay. Entries here come from immuneACCESS through TCRdb and include only in-frame sequences with V and J called. Some clones fail to appear in such tables; in the studies checked, an unresolved V gene covers under half of the shortfall, and the cause of the remainder is unknown. In this sample the table shows 62,000 or so clones, around three quarters of which occur a single time. 8.5% to 10% of the sample is in the top ten clones.

This clonotype originated in a human donor with non-small cell lung cancer who had a complete response to radiotherapy plus ipilimumab. Source: peripheral blood, taken from a patient treated with radiotherapy plus ipilimumab. The chain couples TRBV12-5 to TRBJ1-1; the D gene cannot be resolved reliably. The bases are TGTGCTAGTGGCACCAACGGAGGAGGGCTGAACACTGAAGCTTTCTTT. This is translated as CASGTNGGGLNTEAFF.